Listed below are T cell receptor beta chains from one sample, sequenced in a study of shared clonotypes between healthy human individuals. Some clones are missing from TCRdb's copy, which holds only in-frame ones; the method was immunoSEQ multiplex PCR. The top ten clones hold about 1.7% of a sample with around 1,900,000 clones, 85% to 95% of them seen once. The sample was naive CD8+ T cells from PBMCs. The receptors stem from a man between 18 and 35 years old in good health. Some clones in this sample may be carry-over from other donors' samples. The CDR3 runs from the conserved cysteine through the conserved F or W. The D gene is left open where the match is weak.

v_gene,j_gene,d_gene,CDR3nt,CDR3aa
TRBV19,TRBJ1-5,.,TGTGCCACCGAGGGGGAAGGGAATCAGCCCCAGCATTTT,CATEGEGNQPQHF
TRBV7-9,TRBJ1-2,TRBD1,TGTGCCAGCAGCTTATGGGTGGACAGGGGGCCATATGGCTACACCTTC,CASSLWVDRGPYGYTF
TRBV4-3,TRBJ1-1,.,TGCGCCAGCAGCCAAGGAGGGGGAGTGAACACTGAAGCTTTCTTT,CASSQGGGVNTEAFF
TRBV9,TRBJ2-3,.,TGTGCCAGCAGCTCAGGTAGTAAACCTCCCACAGATACGCAGTATTTT,CASSSGSKPPTDTQYF
TRBV28,TRBJ2-5,.,TGTGCCAGCAGTTTATTTCTAGCCGAGGGGGGAGAGACCCAGTACTTC,CASSLFLAEGGETQYF
TRBV7-9,TRBJ2-7,.,TGTGCCAGCAGCTTAGCGAGGCAGCCGCCGTTCTACGAGCAGTACTTC,CASSLARQPPFYEQYF
TRBV28,TRBJ2-4,.,TGTGCCAGCGGTCCGCGGGCCATTAGAAACTTC,CASGPRAIRNF
TRBV7-9,TRBJ2-7,.,TGTGCCAGCAGCTTAGATCCATCCTACGAGCAGTACTTC,CASSLDPSYEQYF
TRBV15,TRBJ2-1,.,TGTGCCACCAGCGGGAACTTGGACTATTCCTACAATGAGCAGTTCTTC,CATSGNLDYSYNEQFF
TRBV27,TRBJ2-7,TRBD1,TGTGCCAGCAGTTTGGGGGACAGATCATCCTACGAGCAGTACTTC,CASSLGDRSSYEQYF
TRBV28,TRBJ1-5,.,TGTGCCAGCAGATCTTCCAGGGGCGGACAGCCCCAGCATTTT,CASRSSRGGQPQHF
TRBV5-6,TRBJ2-7,.,TGTGCCAGCAGCTTGGCAGGGCCAGATGAGCAGTACTTC,CASSLAGPDEQYF
TRBV29-1,TRBJ2-3,TRBD2,TGCAGCGTTGAATTAGCGGGACCAGATACGCAGTATTTT,CSVELAGPDTQYF
TRBV18,TRBJ2-7,.,TGTGCCAGCTCACCAGGAGGGGTTGACGAGCAGTACTTC,CASSPGGVDEQYF
TRBV10-2,TRBJ2-1,.,TGCGCCAGCAGTGAGTCCTACAATGAGCAGTTCTTC,CASSESYNEQFF
TRBV9,TRBJ2-1,TRBD1,TGTGCCAGCAGCGTAGCAGGGACAGGGGACAATGAGCAGTTCTTC,CASSVAGTGDNEQFF
TRBV11-1,TRBJ1-2,.,TGTGCCAGCAGCTTACGGGGTCTCGGCTACACCTTC,CASSLRGLGYTF
TRBV27,TRBJ1-2,.,TGTGCCAGCCCCACCACATCCATAGACTATGGCTACACCTTC,CASPTTSIDYGYTF
TRBV29-1,TRBJ2-7,.,TGCAGCGTCCTGACCTACGAGCAGTACTTC,CSVLTYEQYF
TRBV19,TRBJ2-7,.,TGTGCCAGTAGTATTATGAAGGGAGCCTACGAGCAGTACTTC,CASSIMKGAYEQYF